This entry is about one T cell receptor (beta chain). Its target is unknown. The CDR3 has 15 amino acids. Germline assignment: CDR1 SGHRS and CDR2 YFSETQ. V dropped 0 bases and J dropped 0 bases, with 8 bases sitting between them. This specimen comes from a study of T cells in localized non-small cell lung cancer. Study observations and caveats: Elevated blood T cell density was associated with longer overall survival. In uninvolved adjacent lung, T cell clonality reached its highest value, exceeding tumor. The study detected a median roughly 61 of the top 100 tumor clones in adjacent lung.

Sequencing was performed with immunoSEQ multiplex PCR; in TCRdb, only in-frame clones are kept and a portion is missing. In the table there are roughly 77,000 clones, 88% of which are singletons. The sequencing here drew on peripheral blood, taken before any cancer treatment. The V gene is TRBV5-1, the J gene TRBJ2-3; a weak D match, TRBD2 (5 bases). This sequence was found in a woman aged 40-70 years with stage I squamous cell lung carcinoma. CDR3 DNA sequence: TGCGCCAGCAGCTTGGACGGGATTAGCACAGATACGCAGTATTTT. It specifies CASSLDGISTDTQYF.